These 11 T cell receptor beta chains originate from one sample sequenced in a study of PD-1 blockade in classical Hodgkin lymphoma. Assay: immunoSEQ multiplex PCR; the TCRdb copy retains only in-frame clones and omits some. The sample lists roughly 25,000 clones; roughly 68% were seen once. Every patient relapsed after autologous stem cell transplantation, and brentuximab vedotin exposure varied. Sample: peripheral blood mononuclear cells (PBMCs), taken before the second cycle of nivolumab. Every receptor here comes from a human donor with classical Hodgkin lymphoma.

The chain uses TRBV6-6 and TRBJ2-4; D may be TRBD1 (5 bases). The CDR3 has 14 amino acids. The ends were cut back, 0 bases at V and 4 bases at J, with 7 bases in the middle. In germline, CDR1 is MNHNY, CDR2 SVGAGI (reference sequence). CDR3 sequence: CASSYSRTKNIQYF. DNA of the CDR3: TGTGCCAGCAGTTACTCGAGGACAAAAAACATTCAGTACTTC.

This clone was picked up a small number of times. J is TRBJ2-7 and V is TRBV18, with 10 positions matching TRBD1. CDR1 is KGHSH, CDR2 LQKENI, per germline. After removal of 3 bases from V and 4 bases from J, the junction contained 9 bases not matched to a gene. The CDR3 has 16 amino acids. CDR3 sequence: CASSPIVGQGSYEQYF. The CDR3 bases are TGTGCCAGCTCACCCATCGTGGGACAGGGGAGTTACGAGCAGTACTTC.

The chain recombines TRBV10-3 with TRBJ1-5; D is possibly TRBD1 (6 bases). CDR3 size: 14 residues. Germline-derived CDR1 and CDR2 are ENHRY and SYGVKD. The V end lost 2 bases, the J end lost 2 bases, and 7 bases lay between the germline ends. This chain's CDR3 is CAISERGGNQPQHF. The CDR3 nucleotides are TGTGCCATCAGTGAGAGGGGGGGCAATCAGCCCCAGCATTTT.

V usage is TRBV14 and J usage is TRBJ1-6, with D maybe TRBD1 (6 bases). The CDR3 runs 15 residues. Per germline, CDR1 SGHDN and CDR2 FVKESK. The germline V and J ends were trimmed by 0 bases and 5 bases, with 8 bases remaining between them. The CDR3 loop reads CASSQEGTNNSPLHF. In DNA, the CDR3 is TGTGCCAGCAGCCAAGAAGGGACAAATAATTCACCCCTCCACTTT. Full variable domain (rest looked up from reference TRBV14 and TRBJ1-6): EAGVTQFPSHSVIEKGQTVTLRCDPISGHDNLYWYRRVMGKEIKFLLHFVKESKQDESGMPNNRFLAERTGGTYSTLKVQPAELEDSGVYFCASSQEGTNNSPLHFGNGTRLTVT.

The rearrangement joins TRBV6-5 to TRBJ1-5; D not certain. This CDR3 spans 12 amino acids. Trimming took 7 bases from V and 15 from J, leaving 19 bases between them. CDR1 is MNHEY, CDR2 SVGAGI, per germline. In nucleotides, the CDR3 is TGTGCCAGCACCGACACGCAGTTAGTCATGCATTTT. It codes for CASTDTQLVMHF.

This chain uses TRBV5-1 with TRBJ2-1, with TRBD2 identical over 12 bases. V lost 0 bases to trimming and J lost 6 bases; unmatched junction nucleotides: 1. The CDR3 loop spans 15 amino acids. The V gene's germline CDR1 is SGHRS and CDR2 YFSETQ. CDR3 DNA: TGCGCCAGCAGCTTGGCACTAGCGGGAGGCAATGAGCAGTTCTTC. It translates to CASSLALAGGNEQFF.

V usage is TRBV30 and J usage is TRBJ2-7; D possibly corresponds to TRBD1 (5 bases). Germline V CDR1 and CDR2: GTSNPN, SVGIG (reference sequence). This CDR3 contains 14 residues. Trimming removed 0 bases from V and 2 bases from J, with 11 bases in between. The CDR3 loop is CAWSVRATAYEQYF. DNA of the CDR3: TGTGCCTGGAGTGTAAGGGCGACAGCCTACGAGCAGTACTTC.

V is TRBV19 and J is TRBJ2-7; 10 nucleotides align to TRBD1. The CDR3 has 14 amino acids. CDR1 is LNHDA, CDR2 SQIVND, per germline (reference sequence). V lost 7 bases and J lost 5; bases outside the gene matches: 8. CDR3 region: CASTPGTGAHEQYF. The CDR3 DNA follows: TGTGCCAGTACCCCCGGGACAGGGGCCCACGAGCAGTACTTC.

The V call is TRBV10-3, the J call TRBJ2-2, with D tentatively TRBD1 (5 bases). Germline V gene lookup returns CDR1 ENHRY and CDR2 SYGVKD. V lost 11 bases, J lost 1 base, and 11 bases lay in between. This CDR3 contains 13 residues. This chain's CDR3 is CAVYDRNTGELFF. The CDR3 DNA reads TGTGCCGTCTACGACAGGAACACCGGGGAGCTGTTTTTT.

V is TRBV19 and J is TRBJ2-3; D unclear. CDR1 is LNHDA and CDR2 is SQIVND in the germline V gene (reference sequence). V was trimmed by 2 bases and J by 4 bases, leaving 13 bases between them. This CDR3 spans 15 amino acids. CDR3 sequence: CASSIMHSRPDTQYF. CDR3 sequence (DNA): TGTGCCAGTAGTATAATGCATTCGAGGCCAGATACGCAGTATTTT. Together with reference TRBV19 and TRBJ2-3, the CDR3 gives the full variable domain: DGGITQSPKYLFRKEGQNVTLSCEQNLNHDAMYWYRQDPGQGLRLIYYSQIVNDFQKGDIAEGYSVSREKKESFPLTVTSAQKNPTAFYLCASSIMHSRPDTQYFGPGTRLTVL.

The rearrangement uses TRBV15 and TRBJ2-7; possible D gene TRBD1, 5 bases. Germline loops: CDR1 LNHNV, CDR2 YYDKDF (reference sequence). V lost 4 bases and J lost 8, with 15 bases in between. CDR3 length: 13 residues. The CDR3 sequence: CATSTQGRQKQYF. The CDR3 DNA is TGTGCCACCAGCACCCAAGGAAGACAGAAGCAGTACTTC.